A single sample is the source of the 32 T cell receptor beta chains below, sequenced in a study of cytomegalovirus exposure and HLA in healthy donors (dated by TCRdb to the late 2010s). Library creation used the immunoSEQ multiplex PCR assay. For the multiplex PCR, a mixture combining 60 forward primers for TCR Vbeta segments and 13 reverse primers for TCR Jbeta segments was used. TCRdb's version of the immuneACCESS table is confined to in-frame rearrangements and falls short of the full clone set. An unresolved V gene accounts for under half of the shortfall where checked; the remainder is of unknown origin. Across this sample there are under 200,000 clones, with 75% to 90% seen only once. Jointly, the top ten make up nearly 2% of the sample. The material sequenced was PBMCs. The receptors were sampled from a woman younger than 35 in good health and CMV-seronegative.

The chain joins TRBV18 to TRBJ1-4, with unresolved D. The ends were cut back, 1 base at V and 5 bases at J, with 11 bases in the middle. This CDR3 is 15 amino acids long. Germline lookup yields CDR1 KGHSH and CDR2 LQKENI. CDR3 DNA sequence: TGTGCCAGCTCACCACAGCGGGAGGCCAATGAAAAACTGTTTTTT. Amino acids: CASSPQREANEKLFF.

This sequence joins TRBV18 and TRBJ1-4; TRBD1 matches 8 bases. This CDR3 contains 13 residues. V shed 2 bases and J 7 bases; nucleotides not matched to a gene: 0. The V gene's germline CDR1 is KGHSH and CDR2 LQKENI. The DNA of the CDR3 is TGTGCCAGCTCACCAGGACAGGGTGAAAAACTGTTTTTT. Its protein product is CASSPGQGEKLFF.

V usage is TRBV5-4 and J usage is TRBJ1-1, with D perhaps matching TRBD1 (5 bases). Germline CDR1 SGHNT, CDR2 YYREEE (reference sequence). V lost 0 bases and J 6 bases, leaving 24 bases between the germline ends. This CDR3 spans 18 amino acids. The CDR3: CASSLGPGLLGEGAEAFF. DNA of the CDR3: TGTGCCAGCAGCTTGGGACCGGGACTTTTAGGAGAAGGGGCTGAAGCTTTCTTT.

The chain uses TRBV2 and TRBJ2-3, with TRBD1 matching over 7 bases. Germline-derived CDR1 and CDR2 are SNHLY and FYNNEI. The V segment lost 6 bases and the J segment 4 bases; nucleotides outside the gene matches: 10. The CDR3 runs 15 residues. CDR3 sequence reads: CASRKDRLGADTQYF. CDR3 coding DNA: TGTGCCAGCAGGAAGGACAGGCTCGGGGCAGATACGCAGTATTTT.

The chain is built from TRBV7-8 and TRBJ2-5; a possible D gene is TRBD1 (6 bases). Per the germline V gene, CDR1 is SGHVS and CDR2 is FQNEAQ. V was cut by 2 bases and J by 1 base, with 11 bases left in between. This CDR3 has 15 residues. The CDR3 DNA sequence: TGTGCCAGCAGCTTAAGGGACACCCGCCAAGAGACCCAGTACTTC. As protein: CASSLRDTRQETQYF.

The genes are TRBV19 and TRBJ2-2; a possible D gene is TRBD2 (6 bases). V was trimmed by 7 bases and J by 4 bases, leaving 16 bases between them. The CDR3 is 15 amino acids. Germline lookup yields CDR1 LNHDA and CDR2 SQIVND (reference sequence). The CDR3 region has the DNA TGTGCCAGTAACGGCGCGGGGTGGAGCACCGGGGAGCTGTTTTTT. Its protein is CASNGAGWSTGELFF.

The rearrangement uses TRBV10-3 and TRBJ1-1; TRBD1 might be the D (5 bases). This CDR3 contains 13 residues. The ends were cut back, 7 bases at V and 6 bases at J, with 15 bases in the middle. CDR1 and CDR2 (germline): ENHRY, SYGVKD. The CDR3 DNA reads TGTGCCATCACCTCCAGGGTAGAGGCTGAAGCTTTCTTT. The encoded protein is CAITSRVEAEAFF.

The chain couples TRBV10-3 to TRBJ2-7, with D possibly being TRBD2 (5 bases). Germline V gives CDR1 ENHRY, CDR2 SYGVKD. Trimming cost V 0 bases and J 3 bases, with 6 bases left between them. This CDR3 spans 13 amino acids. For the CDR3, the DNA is TGTGCCATCAGTGAGTCAGGGAGCTACGAGCAGTACTTC. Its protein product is CAISESGSYEQYF.

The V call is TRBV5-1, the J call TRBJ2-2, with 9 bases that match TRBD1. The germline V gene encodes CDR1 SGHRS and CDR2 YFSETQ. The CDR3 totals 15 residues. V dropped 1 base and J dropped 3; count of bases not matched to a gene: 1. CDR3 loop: CASSLRTGDTGELFF. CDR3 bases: TGCGCCAGCAGCTTGAGGACAGGGGACACCGGGGAGCTGTTTTTT.

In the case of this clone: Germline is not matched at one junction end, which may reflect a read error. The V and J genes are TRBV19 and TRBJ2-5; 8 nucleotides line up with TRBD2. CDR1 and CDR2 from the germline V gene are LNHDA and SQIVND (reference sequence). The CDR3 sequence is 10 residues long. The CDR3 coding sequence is TGTGCCAGTAGCGGGACTAGACCAAACTTC. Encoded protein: CASSGTRPNF.

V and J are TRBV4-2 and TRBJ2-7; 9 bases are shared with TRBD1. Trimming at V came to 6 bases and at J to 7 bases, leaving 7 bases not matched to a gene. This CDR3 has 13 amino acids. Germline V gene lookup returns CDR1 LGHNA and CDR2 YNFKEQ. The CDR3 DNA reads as TGTGCCAGCAGTCAACAGGGGGCCGGGGAGCAGTACTTC. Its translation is CASSQQGAGEQYF.

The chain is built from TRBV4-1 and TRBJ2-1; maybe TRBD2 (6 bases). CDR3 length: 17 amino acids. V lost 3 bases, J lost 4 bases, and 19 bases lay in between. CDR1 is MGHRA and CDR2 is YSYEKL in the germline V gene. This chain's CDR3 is CASSHDYPGLDYNEQFF. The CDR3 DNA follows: TGCGCCAGCAGCCACGACTACCCGGGACTGGATTACAATGAGCAGTTCTTC.

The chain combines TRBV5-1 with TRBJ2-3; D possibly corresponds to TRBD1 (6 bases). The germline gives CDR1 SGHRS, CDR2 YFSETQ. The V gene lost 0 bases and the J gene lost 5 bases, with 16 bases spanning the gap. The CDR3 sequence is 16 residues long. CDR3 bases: TGCGCCAGCAGCTTGGGAGCGACAGGCGGGTTAGATACGCAGTATTTT. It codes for CASSLGATGGLDTQYF.

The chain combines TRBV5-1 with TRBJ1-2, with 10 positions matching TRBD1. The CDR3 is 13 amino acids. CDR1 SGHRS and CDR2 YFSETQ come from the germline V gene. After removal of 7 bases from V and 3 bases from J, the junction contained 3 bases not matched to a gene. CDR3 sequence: CASGTGDYYGYTF. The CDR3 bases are TGCGCCAGCGGGACAGGGGACTACTATGGCTACACCTTC.

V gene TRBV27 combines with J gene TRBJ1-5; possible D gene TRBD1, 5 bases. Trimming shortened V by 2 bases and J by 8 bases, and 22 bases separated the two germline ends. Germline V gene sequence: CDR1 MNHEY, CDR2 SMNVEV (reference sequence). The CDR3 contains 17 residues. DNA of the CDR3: TGTGCCAGCAGTTTACGGGCAGGGATTTTCTCTAGGGAGCCCCAGCATTTT. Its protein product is CASSLRAGIFSREPQHF.

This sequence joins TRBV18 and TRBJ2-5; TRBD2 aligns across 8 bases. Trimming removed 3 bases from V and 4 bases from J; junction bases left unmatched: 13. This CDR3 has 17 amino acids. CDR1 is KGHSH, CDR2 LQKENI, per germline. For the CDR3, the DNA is TGTGCCAGCTCACCCCAGCGGGAGCTTTGGGCAAGAGAGACCCAGTACTTC. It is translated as CASSPQRELWARETQYF.

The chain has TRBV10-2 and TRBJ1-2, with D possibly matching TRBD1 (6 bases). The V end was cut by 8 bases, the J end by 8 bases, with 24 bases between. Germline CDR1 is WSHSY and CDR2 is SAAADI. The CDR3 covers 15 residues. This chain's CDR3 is CASASLVRGAGGYTF. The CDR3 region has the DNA TGCGCCAGCGCCAGTTTGGTGCGGGGGGCCGGGGGCTACACCTTC.

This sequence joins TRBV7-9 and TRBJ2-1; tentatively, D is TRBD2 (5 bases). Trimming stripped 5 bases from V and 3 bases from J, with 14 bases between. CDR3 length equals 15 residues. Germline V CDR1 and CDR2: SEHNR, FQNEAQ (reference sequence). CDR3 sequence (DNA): TGTGCCAGCAGCCCGGAAGCGGACTTCTACAATGAGCAGTTCTTC. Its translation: CASSPEADFYNEQFF.

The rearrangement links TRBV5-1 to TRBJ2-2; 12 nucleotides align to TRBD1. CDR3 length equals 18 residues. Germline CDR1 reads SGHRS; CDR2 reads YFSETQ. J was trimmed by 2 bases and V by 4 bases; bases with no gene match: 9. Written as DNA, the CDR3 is TGCGCCAGCAGCCGGACCGGGACAGGGGGCGCAAACACCGGGGAGCTGTTTTTT. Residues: CASSRTGTGGANTGELFF. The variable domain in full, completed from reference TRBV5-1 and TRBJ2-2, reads KAGVTQTPRYLIKTRGQQVTLSCSPISGHRSVSWYQQTPGQGLQFLFEYFSETQRNKGNFPGRFSGRQFSNSRSEMNVSTLELGDSALYLCASSRTGTGGANTGELFFGEGSRLTVL.

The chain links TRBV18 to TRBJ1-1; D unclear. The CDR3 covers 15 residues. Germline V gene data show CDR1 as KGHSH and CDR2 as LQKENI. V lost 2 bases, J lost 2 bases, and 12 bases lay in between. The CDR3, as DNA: TGTGCCAGCTCACCAATCAGACTAAAAAACACTGAAGCTTTCTTT. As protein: CASSPIRLKNTEAFF.

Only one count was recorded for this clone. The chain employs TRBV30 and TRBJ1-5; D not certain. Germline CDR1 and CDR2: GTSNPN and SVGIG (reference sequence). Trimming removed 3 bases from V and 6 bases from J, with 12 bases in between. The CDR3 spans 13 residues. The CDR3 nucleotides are TGTGCCTGGAGCCAACTCCCGGGTCAGCCCCAGCATTTT. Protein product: CAWSQLPGQPQHF.

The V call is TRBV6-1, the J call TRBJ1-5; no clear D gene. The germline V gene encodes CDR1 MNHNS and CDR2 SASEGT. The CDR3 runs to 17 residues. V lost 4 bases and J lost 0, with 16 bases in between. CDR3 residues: CASSGRGGILSNQPQHF. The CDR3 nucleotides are TGTGCCAGCAGTGGACGGGGTGGGATTCTTAGCAATCAGCCCCAGCATTTT.

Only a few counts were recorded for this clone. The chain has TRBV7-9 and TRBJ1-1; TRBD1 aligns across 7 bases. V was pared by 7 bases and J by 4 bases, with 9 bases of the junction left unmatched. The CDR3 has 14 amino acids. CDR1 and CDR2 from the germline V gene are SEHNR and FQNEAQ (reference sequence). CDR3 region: CASTLGGVGTEAFF. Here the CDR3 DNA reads TGTGCCAGCACCCTAGGGGGCGTCGGCACTGAAGCTTTCTTT.

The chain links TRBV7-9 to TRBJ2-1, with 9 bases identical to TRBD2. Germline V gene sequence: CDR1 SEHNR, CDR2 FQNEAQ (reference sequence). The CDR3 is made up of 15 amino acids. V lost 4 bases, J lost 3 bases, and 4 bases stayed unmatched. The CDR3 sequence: CASSSTSGNYNEQFF. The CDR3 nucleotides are TGTGCCAGCAGCTCGACTAGCGGAAACTACAATGAGCAGTTCTTC. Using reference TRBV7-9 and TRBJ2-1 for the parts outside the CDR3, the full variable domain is DTGVSQNPRHKITKRGQNVTFRCDPISEHNRLYWYRQTLGQGPEFLTYFQNEAQLEKSRLLSDRFSAERPKGSFSTLEIQRTEQGDSAMYLCASSSTSGNYNEQFFGPGTRLTVL.

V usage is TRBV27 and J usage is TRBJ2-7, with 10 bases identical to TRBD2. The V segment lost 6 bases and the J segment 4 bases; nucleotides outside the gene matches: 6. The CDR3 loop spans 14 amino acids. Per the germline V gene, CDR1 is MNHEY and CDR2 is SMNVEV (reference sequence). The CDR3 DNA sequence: TGTGCCAGCAGACCGGGACTAGCGAGTTACGAGCAGTACTTC. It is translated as CASRPGLASYEQYF.

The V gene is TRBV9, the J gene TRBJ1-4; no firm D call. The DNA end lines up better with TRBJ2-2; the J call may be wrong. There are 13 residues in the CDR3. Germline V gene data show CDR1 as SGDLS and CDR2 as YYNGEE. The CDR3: CASSVGPGLELFF. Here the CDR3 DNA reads TGTGCCAGCAGCGTAGGACCGGGTTTGGAGCTGTTTTTT.

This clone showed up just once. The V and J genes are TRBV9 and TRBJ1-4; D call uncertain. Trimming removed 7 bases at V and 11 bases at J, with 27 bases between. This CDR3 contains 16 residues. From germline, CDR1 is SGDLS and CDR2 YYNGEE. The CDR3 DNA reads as TGTGCCAGCGGTGCGGCGGATCAAAGTTCGTTTGGGAAACTGTTTTTT. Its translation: CASGAADQSSFGKLFF.

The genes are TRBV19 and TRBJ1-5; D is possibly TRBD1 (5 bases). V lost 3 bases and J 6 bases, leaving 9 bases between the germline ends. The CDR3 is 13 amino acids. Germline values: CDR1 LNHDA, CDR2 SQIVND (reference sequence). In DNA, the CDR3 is TGTGCCAGTAGTATGCGGGGGGTTCAGCCCCAGCATTTT. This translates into CASSMRGVQPQHF.

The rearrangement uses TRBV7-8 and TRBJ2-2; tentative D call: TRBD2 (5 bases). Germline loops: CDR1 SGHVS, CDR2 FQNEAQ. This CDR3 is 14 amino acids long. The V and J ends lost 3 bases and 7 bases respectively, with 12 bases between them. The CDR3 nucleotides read TGTGCCAGCAGCTTTCGGAGGTTGGGCGGGGAGCTGTTTTTT. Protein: CASSFRRLGGELFF.

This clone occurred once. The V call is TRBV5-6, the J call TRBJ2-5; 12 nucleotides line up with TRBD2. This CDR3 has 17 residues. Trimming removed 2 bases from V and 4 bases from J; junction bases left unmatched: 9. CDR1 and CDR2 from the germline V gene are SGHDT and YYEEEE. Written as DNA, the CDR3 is TGTGCCAGCAGCTTATACCTAGCGGGGGGGGAAGTAGAGACCCAGTACTTC. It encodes CASSLYLAGGEVETQYF.

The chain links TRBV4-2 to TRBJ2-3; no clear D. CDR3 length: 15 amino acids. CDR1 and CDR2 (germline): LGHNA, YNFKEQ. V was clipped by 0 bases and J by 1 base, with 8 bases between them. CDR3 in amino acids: CASSQDRPGTDTQYF. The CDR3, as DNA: TGTGCCAGCAGCCAAGATCGTCCTGGCACAGATACGCAGTATTTT.

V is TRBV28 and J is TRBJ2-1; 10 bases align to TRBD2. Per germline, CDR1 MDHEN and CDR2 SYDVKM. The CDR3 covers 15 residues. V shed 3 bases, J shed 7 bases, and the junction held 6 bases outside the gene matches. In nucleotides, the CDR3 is TGTGCCAGCAGTTTTTCAGTACTAGCGGGGAATGAGCAGTTCTTC. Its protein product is CASSFSVLAGNEQFF.